This TCR beta chain appears in the sequencing data of a study of T cell responses to AZD1222 COVID-19 vaccine. A remark on this clone: Its antigen is unidentified.

Study-level findings and limits: CD4 TCRs covered the whole spike, strongest at regions 160-218 and 743-854. Nearly half of spike-specific TCRs reportedly target unmutated variant regions.

Data came from immunoSEQ multiplex PCR; TCRdb stores just in-frame clones and leaves some out. The sample yields more than 85,000 clones, roughly 92% seen once. The CDR3 consists of 15 residues. The V gene's germline CDR1 is SGDLS and CDR2 YYNGEE. Between the trimmed V and J ends, which lost 4 bases and 1 base, there was a span of 11 bases. The TCR comes from an adult in good health. V usage is TRBV9 and J usage is TRBJ2-2, with no clear D. The specimen was peripheral blood, collected on day 0 of AZD1222 vaccination. The CDR3 is CASSPTPLNTGELFF. The CDR3 DNA sequence: TGTGCCAGCAGCCCGACTCCGCTGAACACCGGGGAGCTGTTTTTT.